The rows below give T cell receptor beta chains drawn from one sample of a study of shared clonotypes between healthy human individuals. The data were produced by immunoSEQ multiplex PCR, yet TCRdb's version contains in-frame clones alone and is incomplete. There are 2.3 million or so clones in the sample; approximately 93% occur only once, and 0.39% lies in the top ten. Source material: naive CD4+ T cells from PBMCs. The source of these receptors is a man aged 18 to 30 in good health. Some clones in this sample may be carry-over from other donors' samples. CDR3s include the opening cysteine and the closing phenylalanine or tryptophan. Each record gives: D gene, V gene, J gene, clone size, CDR3 DNA, CDR3 protein. The D gene is left open where the match is weak. Clone size is stated in some rows and not others, as once, few, many or a class when expanded.

TRBD2	TRBV12-5	TRBJ2-1	once	TGTGCTAGTGGTGAAATAGCGGGAGAGCAGTTCTTC	CASGEIAGEQFF
TRBD1	TRBV28	TRBJ1-5	.	TGTGCCAGCAGTCCAGGGACAGGGGAACAGCCCCAGCATTTT	CASSPGTGEQPQHF
TRBD2	TRBV18	TRBJ2-1	.	TGTGCCAGCTCACAAGGACTAGCGGGTCTTAATGAGCAGTTCTTC	CASSQGLAGLNEQFF
.	TRBV10-2	TRBJ2-1	.	TGCGCCAGCAGCCCCCGCAACAATGAGCAGTTCTTC	CASSPRNNEQFF
.	TRBV5-6	TRBJ2-2	.	TGTGCCAGCAGCTTGGGGGACCGGGACACCGGGGAGCTGTTTTTT	CASSLGDRDTGELFF
.	TRBV11-2	TRBJ1-4	.	TGTGCCAGCACAGCGACGGACCTTATCGGGGAAAAACTGTTTTTT	CASTATDLIGEKLFF
.	TRBV5-8	TRBJ2-1	.	TGTGCCAGCAGCCGAACTACTGAGCAGTTCTTC	CASSRTTEQFF
.	TRBV5-5	TRBJ2-2	.	TGTGCCACCGAGCGAGACTACACCGGGGAGCTGTTTTTT	CATERDYTGELFF
TRBD1	TRBV28	TRBJ1-6	.	TGTGCCAGCGTCCAGGGGGGAAGGGCCGTGGATTCACCCCTCCACTTT	CASVQGGRAVDSPLHF
TRBD2	TRBV7-3	TRBJ2-1	.	TGTGCCAGCAGCAATCCACCCGGGGGGGGTGAGCAGTTCTTC	CASSNPPGGGEQFF
.	TRBV6-1	TRBJ2-3	.	TGTGCCAGCAGTGAAACAAGGTCTCGTTATACGCAGTATTTT	CASSETRSRYTQYF
.	TRBV7-9	TRBJ2-3	once	TGTGCCAGCAGCCAGGACAGCCAAGTAAGCCCAGATACGCAGTATTTT	CASSQDSQVSPDTQYF
.	TRBV29-1	TRBJ1-1	.	TGCAGCGTTTCTCCGGGGGTCGAAACTGAAGCTTTCTTT	CSVSPGVETEAFF
.	TRBV19	TRBJ1-3	once	TGTGCCACAGTACGTGGAAACACCATATATTTT	CATVRGNTIYF
.	TRBV19	TRBJ2-1	.	TGTGCCAGTAGTCGCTCTTTCTACAATGAGCAGTTCTTC	CASSRSFYNEQFF
TRBD1	TRBV4-2	TRBJ2-5	.	TGTGCCAGCAGCCAAATACAGGGGCTGGGAGAGACCCAGTACTTC	CASSQIQGLGETQYF
.	TRBV7-3	TRBJ1-1	.	TGTGCCAGCAGCTGGACAAGGAACACTGAAGCTTTCTTT	CASSWTRNTEAFF
.	TRBV7-9	TRBJ2-2	.	TGTGCCAGCAGCTTAAGTCAGGGGACGACCGGGGAGCTGTTTTTT	CASSLSQGTTGELFF
.	TRBV5-8	TRBJ1-5	.	TGTGCCAGCAGCCCGGACGGCTTAACTACTTTTCAGCCCCAGCATTTT	CASSPDGLTTFQPQHF
.	TRBV9	TRBJ1-3	.	TGTGCCAGCAGCGTAGACGGAGGTGGAAACACCATATATTTT	CASSVDGGGNTIYF
.	TRBV7-3	TRBJ2-2	.	TGTGCCAGCAGCCAGCGGATGGACTACCACACCGGGGAGCTGTTTTTT	CASSQRMDYHTGELFF
TRBD1	TRBV18	TRBJ1-4	few	TGTGCCAGCTCACCATCTCAGGGGGCCGATGAAAAACTGTTTTTT	CASSPSQGADEKLFF
.	TRBV2	TRBJ2-7	.	TGTGCCAGCCGGGACAACTACGAGCAGTACTTC	CASRDNYEQYF
TRBD2	TRBV28	TRBJ2-7	once	TGTGCCAGCAGTCCGCGACCCGGGACTAGCGGGAGCGACGAGCAGTACTTC	CASSPRPGTSGSDEQYF
.	TRBV2	TRBJ1-5	few	TGTGCCAGCAGTACAAATCAGCCCCAGCATTTT	CASSTNQPQHF
.	TRBV19	TRBJ2-7	few	TGTGCCAGTAGGAGACAGGGCGGCGGGGGTGAGCAGTACTTC	CASRRQGGGGEQYF
TRBD1	TRBV4-1	TRBJ2-7	.	TGCGCCAGCAGCCCCGGGACAGGGGGTTTCCACGAGCAGTACTTC	CASSPGTGGFHEQYF
.	TRBV29-1	TRBJ2-7	once	TGCAGCGTTGAAGGCGGGCCGCGCTCCTACGAGCAGTACTTC	CSVEGGPRSYEQYF
TRBD2	TRBV19	TRBJ2-1	.	TGTGCCAGTAGTCTTCAGGGACTAGCGGGTCTTGCGTCGCTGGGTGAGCAGTTCTTC	CASSLQGLAGLASLGEQFF
.	TRBV6-5	TRBJ2-5	.	TGTGCCAGCAGTTACTCAGGGGAGACCCAGTACTTC	CASSYSGETQYF
.	TRBV7-9	TRBJ1-1	few	TGTGCCAGCAGCTTACTGGGGGAGAGGACTGAAGCTTTCTTT	CASSLLGERTEAFF
.	TRBV6-4	TRBJ2-3	once	TGTGCCAGCAGCCCCCGGGGGGACAGGAGGACAGATACGCAGTATTTT	CASSPRGDRRTDTQYF
.	TRBV28	TRBJ2-7	.	TGTGCCAGCAGTTTTGGGGAGCGGAATCGCGAGCAGTACTTC	CASSFGERNREQYF
TRBD2	TRBV2	TRBJ2-5	.	TGTGCCAGCAGGGGGGGGACTGGCCAAGAGACCCAGTACTTC	CASRGGTGQETQYF
TRBD2	TRBV2	TRBJ2-3	.	TGTGCCAGCAGTGAAGTGCGGGAGGGCGGTACGCAGTATTTT	CASSEVREGGTQYF
TRBD1	TRBV2	TRBJ1-2	.	TGTGCCAGCAGTGAATTGAGTGGGACAGGGGGCGATGGCTACACCTTC	CASSELSGTGGDGYTF
TRBD1	TRBV28	TRBJ1-2	.	TGTGCCAGCAGTTTAGGGACAGGATATTATGGCTACACCTTC	CASSLGTGYYGYTF
.	TRBV6-1	TRBJ1-3	.	TGTGCCAGCAGTGTCATGTTGGGTAGTTCTGGAAACACCATATATTTT	CASSVMLGSSGNTIYF
.	TRBV5-6	TRBJ2-5	.	TGTGCCAGCAGCAGTCCTAGCGCGGCAAAAGAGACCCAGTACTTC	CASSSPSAAKETQYF
.	TRBV7-9	TRBJ2-3	.	TGTGCCAGCAGCATAAGCACAGATACGCAGTATTTT	CASSISTDTQYF